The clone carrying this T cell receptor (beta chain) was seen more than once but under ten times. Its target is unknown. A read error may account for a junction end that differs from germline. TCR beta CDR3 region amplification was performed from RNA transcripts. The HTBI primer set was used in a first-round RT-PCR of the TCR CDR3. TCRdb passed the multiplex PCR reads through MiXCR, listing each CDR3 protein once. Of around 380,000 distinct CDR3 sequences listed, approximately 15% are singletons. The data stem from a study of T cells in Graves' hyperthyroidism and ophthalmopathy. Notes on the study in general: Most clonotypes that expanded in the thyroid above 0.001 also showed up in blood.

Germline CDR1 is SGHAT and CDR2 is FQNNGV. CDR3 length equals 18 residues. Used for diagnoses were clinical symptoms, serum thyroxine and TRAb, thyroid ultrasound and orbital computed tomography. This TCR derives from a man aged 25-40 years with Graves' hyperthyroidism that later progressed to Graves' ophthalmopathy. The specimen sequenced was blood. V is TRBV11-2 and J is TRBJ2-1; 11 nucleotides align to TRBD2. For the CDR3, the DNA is TGTACCAGCAGCTTAGTCTACCCTAGCGGGGGGTTCTACAATGAGCAGTTCTTC. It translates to CTSSLVYPSGGFYNEQFF.